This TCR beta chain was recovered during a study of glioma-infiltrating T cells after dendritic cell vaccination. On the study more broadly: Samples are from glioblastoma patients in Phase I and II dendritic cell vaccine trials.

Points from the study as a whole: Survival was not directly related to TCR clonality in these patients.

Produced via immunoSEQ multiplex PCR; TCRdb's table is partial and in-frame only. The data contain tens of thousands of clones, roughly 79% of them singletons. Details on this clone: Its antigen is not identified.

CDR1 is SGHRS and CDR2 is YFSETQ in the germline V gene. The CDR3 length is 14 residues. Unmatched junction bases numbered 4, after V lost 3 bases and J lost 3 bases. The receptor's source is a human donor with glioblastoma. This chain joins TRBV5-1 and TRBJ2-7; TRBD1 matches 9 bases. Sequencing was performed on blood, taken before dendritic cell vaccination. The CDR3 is CASSWGTGSYEQYF. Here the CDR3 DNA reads TGCGCCAGCAGCTGGGGGACAGGGAGCTACGAGCAGTACTTC.